In its sample, the clone carrying this TCR beta chain was seen many times. CDR1 LGHDT and CDR2 YNNKEL come from the germline V gene (reference sequence). The J segment lost 3 bases and the V segment lost 4 bases, leaving 2 bases of the junction unmatched. The CDR3 runs 16 residues. Thyroid ultrasound and orbital computed tomography, with clinical symptoms and serum thyroxine and TRAb, informed diagnoses. This entry belongs to a study of T cells in Graves' hyperthyroidism and ophthalmopathy. Amplified regions were TCR beta CDR3 sequences from RNA transcripts. First-round RT-PCR targeting the TCR CDR3 was performed with the HTBI primer set. TCRdb ran MiXCR on the multiplex PCR reads and lists one entry per CDR3 protein. The sample holds 300,000 to 450,000 distinct CDR3 sequences; 18% are singletons and the top ten take 35% to 45%.

The chain couples TRBV3-1 to TRBJ2-2; 13 bases line up with TRBD2. This TCR was recovered from a man aged 18-30 years with Graves' ophthalmopathy. The sample comprised blood. CDR3 amino acids: CASSPGTSGDTGELFF. The CDR3 DNA reads TGTGCCAGCAGCCCGGGGACTAGCGGGGACACCGGGGAGCTGTTTTTT.